The 27 T cell receptor beta chains presented below share a single source sample, sequenced in a study of shared clonotypes between healthy human individuals. Sequencing used immunoSEQ multiplex PCR; TCRdb keeps in-frame clones, though not all of them. The table includes a few million clones, 90% to 96% detected once. Input material: naive CD4+ T cells sorted from blood. Subset in this sample: CD45RA+ positively selected. These receptor sequences come from a man aged 18 to 29 in good health.

This chain connects TRBV2 to TRBJ2-2; no firm D call. Germline-derived CDR1 and CDR2 are SNHLY and FYNNEI. This CDR3 is 14 amino acids long. Trimming stripped 0 bases from V and 4 bases from J, with 6 bases between. The CDR3 here is CASSEAPFTGELFF. CDR3 coding DNA: TGTGCCAGCAGTGAAGCCCCCTTCACCGGGGAGCTGTTTTTT. Using reference TRBV2 and TRBJ2-2 for the parts outside the CDR3, the full variable domain is EPEVTQTPSHQVTQMGQEVILRCVPISNHLYFYWYRQILGQKVEFLVSFYNNEISEKSEIFDDQFSVERPDGSNFTLKIRSTKLEDSAMYFCASSEAPFTGELFFGEGSRLTVL.

The rearrangement joins TRBV5-1 to TRBJ2-7; a weak D match, TRBD1 (5 bases). CDR1 is SGHRS, CDR2 YFSETQ, per germline. The CDR3 is 15 residues long. The V end was cut by 3 bases, the J end by 6 bases, with 19 bases between. This chain's CDR3 is CASSYDGPRASEQYF. The CDR3 coding sequence is TGCGCCAGCAGCTATGACGGACCCAGGGCGTCCGAGCAGTACTTC.

Turning to this clone: This CDR3 is also generated by other DNA sequences in the sample. V gene TRBV7-2 combines with J gene TRBJ2-7, with TRBD1 matching 10 bases. The V segment lost 6 bases and the J segment 3 bases; nucleotides outside the gene matches: 5. This CDR3 has 14 amino acids. Germline loops: CDR1 SGHTA, CDR2 FQGNSA. Written as DNA, the CDR3 is TGTGCCAGCAGTTGGGACAGGGGACTCTACGAGCAGTACTTC. The encoded protein is CASSWDRGLYEQYF.

A single count supports this clone. CDR3 coding DNA: TGCAGTGCTATACAGGGTACCGAGCAGTACTTC. Its translation: CSAIQGTEQYF. The chain carries TRBV20-1 and TRBJ2-7, with D tentatively TRBD1 (6 bases). The V gene's germline CDR1 is DFQATT and CDR2 SNEGSKA (reference sequence). V was trimmed by 4 bases and J by 6 bases, leaving 10 bases between them. The CDR3 totals 11 residues.

The chain uses TRBV10-3 and TRBJ1-5; 7 bases agree with TRBD1. Germline CDR1 is ENHRY and CDR2 is SYGVKD. The CDR3 is made up of 17 amino acids. The trim removed 1 base at V and 5 bases at J, leaving 11 bases unmatched. Here the CDR3 reads CAISEYTGVSGHQPQHF. In nucleotides, the CDR3 is TGTGCCATCAGTGAGTACACAGGGGTTTCGGGTCATCAGCCCCAGCATTTT.

The V and J genes are TRBV14 and TRBJ2-7; D unclear. This CDR3 has 15 amino acids. The V and J ends lost 0 bases and 5 bases respectively, with 14 bases between them. CDR1 is SGHDN, CDR2 FVKESK, per germline. The CDR3 DNA sequence: TGTGCCAGCAGCCAAGATCGACCACCCCTCCACGAGCAGTACTTC. Its translation is CASSQDRPPLHEQYF.

This clone was found once. The chain carries TRBV10-3 and TRBJ2-2, with D perhaps TRBD2 (6 bases). Germline V CDR1 and CDR2: ENHRY, SYGVKD. The CDR3 length is 14 residues. Trimming left V 6 bases short and J 2 bases short, with 10 bases between. CDR3 sequence (DNA): TGTGCCATCAGGGGGGGTAGCAACACCGGGGAGCTGTTTTTT. Encoded protein: CAIRGGSNTGELFF.

The CDR3 DNA follows: TGTGCCAGCGTATCAGGGACTAGCGGGACAGATACGCAGTATTTT. Its translation is CASVSGTSGTDTQYF. This chain joins TRBV6-6 and TRBJ2-3; 12 bases are a match to TRBD2. Germline V gene sequence: CDR1 MNHNY, CDR2 SVGAGI (reference sequence). The V segment lost 8 bases and the J segment 3 bases; nucleotides outside the gene matches: 6. The CDR3 is 15 residues long.

V and J are TRBV6-1 and TRBJ1-5; D unresolved. CDR1 MNHNS and CDR2 SASEGT come from the germline V gene. The CDR3 is 14 residues long. The V gene lost 4 bases and the J gene lost 4 bases, with 11 bases spanning the gap. As DNA, the CDR3 is TGTGCCAGCAGTGCCGTCGATCGGAATCAGCCCCAGCATTTT. Amino acid sequence: CASSAVDRNQPQHF.

This clone was seen once. The chain combines TRBV28 with TRBJ1-2; D ambiguous. The CDR3 loop spans 13 amino acids. Per the germline V gene, CDR1 is MDHEN and CDR2 is SYDVKM. V lost 2 bases and J lost 5, with 9 bases in between. Written as DNA, the CDR3 is TGTGCCAGCAGTTTAGAGGGAGGTTATGGCTACACCTTC. Translation gives CASSLEGGYGYTF.

In regard to this clone: Other DNA sequences in the sample encode the same CDR3. The CDR3 spells CASSPDRASYEQYF. The CDR3, as DNA: TGCGCCAGCAGCCCGGACAGGGCCTCCTACGAGCAGTACTTC. The genes are TRBV5-1 and TRBJ2-7; 8 nucleotides line up with TRBD1. Germline loops: CDR1 SGHRS, CDR2 YFSETQ. The CDR3 is made up of 14 amino acids. Germline trimming cut 4 bases from V and 0 bases from J; bases unmatched to any gene: 3.

A remark on this clone: At one end the junction does not follow the germline gene, possibly because of a read error. The chain is built from TRBV7-7 and TRBJ2-2; D unresolved. The CDR3 has 16 residues. Germline V gene sequence: CDR1 SSHAT, CDR2 FNYEAQ (reference sequence). The CDR3 region is CASSPQVAANTGELFF. The CDR3 bases are TGTGCTAGCAGCCCCCAGGTTGCGGCGAACACCGGGGAGCTGTTTTTT. The variable domain in full, completed from reference TRBV7-7 and TRBJ2-2, reads GAGVSQSPRYKVTKRGQDVTLRCDPISSHATLYWYQQALGQGPEFLTYFNYEAQPDKSGLPSDRFSAERPEGSISTLTIQRTEQRDSAMYRCASSPQVAANTGELFFGEGSRLTVL.

V usage is TRBV10-3 and J usage is TRBJ2-7; perhaps TRBD1 as D (6 bases). V lost 3 bases to trimming and J lost 5 bases, with 11 bases between them. CDR3 size: 13 residues. CDR1 is ENHRY, CDR2 SYGVKD, per germline. CDR3 loop: CAISELQGNEQYF. Written as DNA, the CDR3 is TGTGCCATCAGTGAATTACAGGGTAACGAGCAGTACTTC.

The CDR3 spells CASSYSGSRETQYF. CDR3 bases: TGTGCCAGCAGTTACTCGGGTAGTCGAGAGACCCAGTACTTC. V and J are TRBV6-5 and TRBJ2-5; D is undetermined. V lost 0 bases, J lost 4 bases, and 9 bases lay in between. The CDR3 contains 14 residues. Germline-derived CDR1 and CDR2 are MNHEY and SVGAGI.

About this clone: Other DNA variants within this sample encode the same CDR3. The J gene is TRBJ2-2, the V gene TRBV5-1; D not resolved. Trimming left V 1 base short and J 0 bases short, with 7 bases between. The CDR3 loop spans 15 amino acids. CDR1 SGHRS and CDR2 YFSETQ come from the germline V gene. The CDR3 DNA follows: TGCGCCAGCAGCTTGTCAGTAACGAACACCGGGGAGCTGTTTTTT. It codes for CASSLSVTNTGELFF.

The gene calls are TRBV28 and TRBJ1-5; D unclear. CDR3 length: 12 residues. Looked up from germline, CDR1 is MDHEN and CDR2 is SYDVKM. Deletions cut 2 bases from V and 6 bases from J, with 5 bases between. The chain's CDR3 is CASSLKFQPQHF. For the CDR3, the DNA is TGTGCCAGCAGTTTAAAGTTTCAGCCCCAGCATTTT.

The gene calls are TRBV9 and TRBJ2-5, with 14 nucleotides matching TRBD2. The CDR3 loop spans 15 amino acids. V was clipped by 3 bases and J by 2 bases; unmatched bases: 0. CDR1 is SGDLS and CDR2 is YYNGEE in the germline V gene. CDR3 residues: CASSGLAGGQETQYF. The CDR3 DNA is TGTGCCAGCAGCGGACTAGCGGGGGGGCAAGAGACCCAGTACTTC.

The genes are TRBV6-5 and TRBJ1-2, with D maybe TRBD1 (6 bases). CDR3 size: 15 residues. Germline lookup yields CDR1 MNHEY and CDR2 SVGAGI. The V end lost 4 bases, the J end lost 4 bases, and 16 bases lay between the germline ends. The CDR3 coding sequence is TGTGCCAGCAGTTCCTACCTCGGACAGTCCTATGGCTACACCTTC. This codes for CASSSYLGQSYGYTF.

This clone was counted once. The chain joins TRBV4-3 to TRBJ1-6, with 7 bases matching TRBD1. Per germline, CDR1 LGHNA and CDR2 YSLEER. This CDR3 is built from 15 residues. The ends lost 0 bases at V and 9 bases at J; junction bases unmatched: 5. The CDR3 sequence: CASSQEKGGTSPLHF. For the CDR3, the DNA is TGCGCCAGCAGCCAAGAGAAAGGGGGCACTTCACCCCTCCACTTT.

For this clone: Other DNA sequences from this sample encode an identical CDR3 as well. The chain recombines TRBV18 with TRBJ2-2; 13 nucleotides agree with TRBD2. The CDR3 covers 17 residues. The V and J ends lost 3 bases and 1 base, in that order; junction bases with no gene match: 2. Germline values: CDR1 KGHSH, CDR2 LQKENI. The DNA for the CDR3 is TGTGCCAGCTCACCCCGACTAGCGGGAGGGAACACCGGGGAGCTGTTTTTT. Translation: CASSPRLAGGNTGELFF.

The chain links TRBV27 to TRBJ1-6; the D gene is possibly TRBD1 (6 bases). Germline V gene sequence: CDR1 MNHEY, CDR2 SMNVEV (reference sequence). The V and J ends lost 5 bases and 10 bases respectively, with 24 bases between them. This CDR3 has 17 residues. CDR3 in amino acids: CASSRAGTPTRQSPLHF. The DNA for the CDR3 is TGTGCCAGCAGTCGCGCCGGGACACCCACTCGGCAGTCACCCCTCCACTTT.

The chain joins TRBV5-1 to TRBJ1-1; no definite D call. V lost 7 bases, J lost 1 base, and 11 bases lay in between. Per germline, CDR1 SGHRS and CDR2 YFSETQ. This CDR3 comprises 13 residues. The CDR3: CASCLQKNTEAFF. The DNA for the CDR3 is TGCGCCAGCTGCCTCCAGAAGAACACTGAAGCTTTCTTT. The full variable domain, with the rest looked up from reference TRBV5-1 and TRBJ1-1, is KAGVTQTPRYLIKTRGQQVTLSCSPISGHRSVSWYQQTPGQGLQFLFEYFSETQRNKGNFPGRFSGRQFSNSRSEMNVSTLELGDSALYLCASCLQKNTEAFFGQGTRLTVV.

This clone was detected once. This chain links TRBV25-1 with TRBJ2-5; possible D gene TRBD2, 5 bases. This CDR3 comprises 12 residues. The germline V gene encodes CDR1 MGHDK and CDR2 SYGVNS. The V end was cut by 7 bases, the J end by 5 bases, with 11 bases between. The CDR3 loop reads CASMEAFETQYF. The DNA of the CDR3 is TGTGCCAGCATGGAGGCTTTTGAGACCCAGTACTTC. Using reference TRBV25-1 and TRBJ2-5 for the parts outside the CDR3, the full variable domain is EADIYQTPRYLVIGTGKKITLECSQTMGHDKMYWYQQDPGMELHLIHYSYGVNSTEKGDLSSESTVSRIRTEHFPLTLESARPSHTSQYLCASMEAFETQYFGPGTRLLVL.

As DNA, the CDR3 is TGTGCCAGCACTCCAGGGGGCGGGAACACTGAAGCTTTCTTT. Residues: CASTPGGGNTEAFF. V gene TRBV5-4 combines with J gene TRBJ1-1; 8 nucleotides agree with TRBD1. After removal of 6 bases from V and 1 base from J, the junction contained 5 bases not matched to a gene. CDR1 is SGHNT, CDR2 YYREEE, per germline (reference sequence). The CDR3 length is 14 residues.

The J gene is TRBJ1-6, the V gene TRBV12-5; 9 nucleotides line up with TRBD1. The CDR3 length is 14 residues. Germline values: CDR1 LGHNT, CDR2 FRNRAP. V lost 4 bases, J lost 9 bases, and 4 bases stayed unmatched. The CDR3 loop reads CASGSGTGSSPLHF. In DNA form, the CDR3 reads TGTGCTAGTGGTTCAGGGACAGGGAGTTCACCCCTCCACTTT.

This chain connects TRBV2 to TRBJ1-5, with a weak D call TRBD1 (6 bases). The CDR3 runs 14 residues. CDR1 and CDR2 (germline): SNHLY, FYNNEI. V gave up 3 bases and J gave up 6 bases, with 12 bases separating them. This CDR3 is CASSEGRGIQPQHF. As DNA, the CDR3 is TGTGCCAGCAGTGAGGGCAGGGGCATTCAGCCCCAGCATTTT.

In its sample, this clone was seen a few times. The CDR3 DNA follows: TGTGCCAGCAGTGCACAGGGAATCCAAGAGACCCAGTACTTC. This gives the protein CASSAQGIQETQYF. The chain uses TRBV6-1 and TRBJ2-5; perhaps TRBD1 as D (6 bases). The CDR3 loop spans 14 amino acids. Germline values: CDR1 MNHNS, CDR2 SASEGT. Trimming took 4 bases from V and 1 from J, leaving 10 bases between them.